Listed here are 2 T cell receptor beta chains from one sample, sequenced in a study of T cell repertoires in cytomegalovirus infection. MiXCR, applied by TCRdb to the reads, yields one record per CDR3 protein. The data show hundreds of thousands of distinct CDR3 sequences, about 33% seen once. Antigens for these TCRs are unknown. The sequencing here drew on cultured PBMCs, taken from culture after CMV antigen stimulation. These receptors were taken from a human donor in good health (CMV status not recorded). Some clones in this sample may be carry-over from other donors' samples.

V gene TRBV4-1 combines with J gene TRBJ1-5; a possible D gene is TRBD1 (6 bases). Germline V CDR1 and CDR2: MGHRA, YSYEKL. V lost 1 base and J lost 9, with 13 bases in between. CDR3 size: 14 residues. The CDR3 DNA reads as TGCGCCAGCAGCCAAGTCGGCAGGGGATGGCCCCAGCATTTT. This codes for CASSQVGRGWPQHF.

The table lists this clonotype with a few counts. J is TRBJ2-5 and V is TRBV9, with a possible D match to TRBD2 (7 bases). Germline V gives CDR1 SGDLS, CDR2 YYNGEE. The CDR3 loop spans 14 amino acids. The V gene lost 3 bases and the J gene lost 3 bases, with 12 bases spanning the gap. The CDR3 DNA follows: TGTGCCAGCAGCGGGGGGGGCAGGAAAGAGACCCAGTACTTC. Translation: CASSGGGRKETQYF.